These T cell receptor beta chains were read from a single sample in a study of shared clonotypes between healthy human individuals. TCRdb's copy holds only in-frame clones and misses some; the assay was immunoSEQ multiplex PCR. The repertoire has some 2,400,000 clones, 95% of them found once; the top ten carry roughly 0.13%. Sequenced sample: naive CD4+ T cells sorted from blood. The receptors shown here come from a man aged 18 to 35 in good health. Each CDR3 is given with its conserved first and last residue. D genes are given only for firm matches. Clone size appears in some rows only: once, few, many, or a class for an expanded clone.

>TRBJ2-3|TRBD2|TRBV10-3|.
CAIRGTSGRSDTQYF
TGTGCCATCAGGGGGACTAGCGGGAGGTCAGATACGCAGTATTTT
>TRBJ1-5|.|TRBV15|.
CATSRDRVNSNQPQHF
TGTGCCACCAGCAGAGATAGAGTTAATAGCAATCAGCCCCAGCATTTT
>TRBJ2-3|TRBD1|TRBV27|.
CASRGQGGDTQYF
TGTGCCAGCAGGGGACAGGGGGGAGATACGCAGTATTTT
>TRBJ2-1|TRBD2|TRBV5-4|.
CASSFSGRRDNEQFF
TGTGCCAGCAGCTTTAGCGGGAGGCGCGACAATGAGCAGTTCTTC
>TRBJ1-2|TRBD1|TRBV6-6|.
CASSYSTLTGAGGYTF
TGTGCCAGCAGTTACTCGACTTTGACAGGGGCTGGTGGCTACACCTTC
>TRBJ2-2|TRBD1|TRBV28|.
CASSALPGQGPGELFF
TGTGCCAGCAGTGCGCTCCCGGGACAGGGTCCCGGGGAGCTGTTTTTT
>TRBJ2-7|TRBD1|TRBV25-1|.
CASGGTGSLEQYF
TGTGCCAGCGGGGGGACAGGGAGCCTCGAGCAGTACTTC
>TRBJ1-5|.|TRBV4-1|.
CASSQAIVQPQHF
TGCGCCAGCAGCCAAGCGATCGTACAGCCCCAGCATTTT
>TRBJ1-4|.|TRBV2|once
CASSDDTGDEKLFF
TGTGCCAGCAGTGATGACACCGGGGATGAAAAACTGTTTTTT
>TRBJ1-1|.|TRBV7-9|.
CASSRLRLAASMNTEAFF
TGTGCCAGCAGCCGTTTGAGGCTCGCCGCCAGCATGAACACTGAAGCTTTCTTT
>TRBJ2-7|.|TRBV9|.
CASSVGPGANYEQYF
TGTGCCAGCAGCGTAGGTCCAGGGGCCAACTACGAGCAGTACTTC
>TRBJ1-2|TRBD1|TRBV6-5|.
CASSLRQGVGGYTF
TGTGCCAGCAGTCTACGACAGGGGGTAGGAGGCTACACCTTC
>TRBJ1-4|.|TRBV6-5|.
CASRREGATNEKLFF
TGTGCCAGCAGGCGCGAAGGTGCAACTAATGAAAAACTGTTTTTT
>TRBJ1-5|.|TRBV11-2|once
CASSLDLGGQPQHF
TGTGCCAGCAGCTTAGATTTGGGTGGTCAGCCCCAGCATTTT
>TRBJ1-1|TRBD1|TRBV6-5|.
CASSRQGRTEAFF
TGTGCCAGCAGTCGACAGGGGCGGACTGAAGCTTTCTTT
>TRBJ2-1|TRBD2|TRBV9|.
CASTPGGSSYNEQFF
TGTGCCAGCACCCCCGGCGGGAGCTCCTACAATGAGCAGTTCTTC
>TRBJ1-1|.|TRBV5-1|once
CASGTSGTNTEAFF
TGCGCCAGCGGGACCTCAGGGACGAACACTGAAGCTTTCTTT
>TRBJ2-5|TRBD1|TRBV6-1|.
CASSPNRGETQYF
TGTGCCAGCAGTCCGAACAGGGGAGAGACCCAGTACTTC
>TRBJ2-5|TRBD2|TRBV18|.
CASSPPPSGGASQYF
TGTGCCAGCTCACCACCCCCCAGCGGGGGGGCCAGCCAGTACTTC
>TRBJ1-2|.|TRBV7-9|.
CASSLNEGANYGYTF
TGTGCCAGCAGCTTAAATGAAGGGGCTAACTATGGCTACACCTTC
>TRBJ2-6|.|TRBV7-9|.
CASSDGGTLGANVLTF
TGTGCCAGCAGCGATGGTGGGACTCTTGGGGCCAACGTCCTGACTTTC
>TRBJ1-4|TRBD1|TRBV25-1|.
CASSAGTAEGELFF
TGTGCCAGCAGTGCCGGGACAGCCGAAGGGGAACTGTTTTTT
>TRBJ2-3|.|TRBV2|.
CASTRNGGGATDTQYF
TGTGCCAGTACTAGGAATGGGGGAGGTGCCACAGATACGCAGTATTTT
>TRBJ2-7|.|TRBV6-5|.
CASSRRGSGREQYF
TGTGCCAGCAGTAGACGGGGATCCGGCCGCGAGCAGTACTTC
>TRBJ2-6|.|TRBV27|.
CASSLVRVGSGANVLTF
TGTGCCAGCAGTTTGGTCAGGGTGGGCTCTGGGGCCAACGTCCTGACTTTC
>TRBJ2-5|TRBD2|TRBV2|.
CASSEVSLAGGETQYF
TGTGCCAGCAGTGAAGTTTCCCTAGCGGGAGGGGAGACCCAGTACTTC
>TRBJ2-7|.|TRBV11-2|.
CASSSTASYEQYF
TGTGCCAGCAGCTCGACAGCCTCCTACGAGCAGTACTTC
>TRBJ1-2|.|TRBV18|.
CASSPGGNGYTF
TGTGCCAGCTCACCAGGGGGAAATGGCTACACCTTC
>TRBJ2-2|.|TRBV18|.
CASSPAGTNTGELFF
TGTGCCAGCTCACCAGCCGGCACGAACACCGGGGAGCTGTTTTTT
>TRBJ2-5|.|TRBV18|.
CASSRFEGETQYF
TGTGCCAGCTCACGATTCGAGGGAGAGACCCAGTACTTC
>TRBJ1-2|.|TRBV5-4|few
CASSLEAGGTGGYTF
TGTGCCAGCAGCTTGGAGGCGGGGGGAACCGGCGGCTACACCTTC
>TRBJ2-7|.|TRBV6-6|.
CATASTHYEQYF
TGTGCCACCGCATCGACACACTACGAGCAGTACTTC
>TRBJ1-3|.|TRBV5-1|.
CASSLAADSGNTIYF
TGCGCCAGCAGCTTGGCTGCAGACTCTGGAAACACCATATATTTT